Given below is one T cell receptor beta chain in context. These data are taken from a study of T cell changes during pregnancy in multiple sclerosis. Clones were sequenced by immunoSEQ multiplex PCR, and TCRdb holds only the in-frame ones, with some missing. Found here are some 70,000 clones, 90% of them singletons; the top ten hold 1.5%. The V and J ends lost 1 base and 4 bases, in that order; junction bases with no gene match: 3. CDR1 and CDR2 from the germline V gene are SEHNR and FQNEAQ (reference sequence). The CDR3 totals 16 residues. The chain links TRBV7-9 to TRBJ2-3; 12 nucleotides match TRBD2. This clonotype originated in a female donor with multiple sclerosis, enrolled in a pregnancy study. The source was peripheral blood, collected in the third trimester of pregnancy. The CDR3 region has the DNA TGTGCCAGCAGCTTAGGACTAGCGGGAGCGGCAGATACGCAGTATTTT. Its protein product is CASSLGLAGAADTQYF.